The rows below give T cell receptor beta chains drawn from one sample of a study of CD8+ T cells in alopecia areata. This table comes from immunoSEQ multiplex PCR, and its TCRdb copy is limited to in-frame clones, with some not included. The data hold about 160,000 clones, with about three fifths observed a single time. Specimen: CD4+ T cells sorted from blood, collected at week 4, from a patient treated with tofacitinib. These TCRs come from a human donor with alopecia areata. CDR3s include the opening cysteine and the closing phenylalanine or tryptophan. Fields, in order: V gene, CDR3 length, J gene, clone size, D gene, CDR3 DNA, CDR3 protein. A D gene is named only where the DNA matches it firmly. Size tells how often a clone was seen (once, few, many) or the class of an expanded clone, and some rows leave it out.

TRBV29-1,13,TRBJ2-3,.,.,TGCAGCGGGGACGAGGGCGGCACAGATACGCAGTATTTT,CSGDEGGTDTQYF
TRBV27,14,TRBJ1-3,few,.,TGTGCCAGCAGTTTCTCAGGGGCTGGAAACACCATATATTTT,CASSFSGAGNTIYF
TRBV29-1,12,TRBJ1-2,few,.,TGCAGCGTTGCAAGAACCGATTATGGCTACACCTTC,CSVARTDYGYTF
TRBV29-1,14,TRBJ2-2,.,.,TGCAGCGCCAGCCTCTCGGAGCCCACCGGGGAGCTGTTTTTT,CSASLSEPTGELFF
TRBV25-1,12,TRBJ1-2,.,.,TGTGCCAGCCGTGAGGGGGGCTATGGCTACACCTTC,CASREGGYGYTF
TRBV5-1,13,TRBJ1-2,few,.,TGCGCCAGCAGCTTGCCAGACAACTATGGCTACACCTTC,CASSLPDNYGYTF
TRBV5-6,12,TRBJ1-5,.,.,TGTGCCAGCAGCTTGTGGGAGGGGCCCCAGCATTTT,CASSLWEGPQHF
TRBV29-1,15,TRBJ2-5,.,.,TGCAGCGTTGCAACCCCCCTGAACTTCCAAGAGACCCAGTACTTC,CSVATPLNFQETQYF
TRBV29-1,13,TRBJ2-7,.,.,TGCAGCGTTGTCTCGCAGGTCTCCTACGAGCAGTACTTC,CSVVSQVSYEQYF
TRBV30,10,TRBJ1-2,.,.,TGTGCCTGGAGAAGGATCGGCTACACCTTC,CAWRRIGYTF
TRBV30,12,TRBJ2-3,.,.,TGTGCCTGGAGTGTACGTGCAGATACGCAGTATTTT,CAWSVRADTQYF
TRBV25-1,16,TRBJ1-4,.,.,TGTGCCAGCAGTGAATATGGCGCAGGGAGGAATGAAAAACTGTTTTTT,CASSEYGAGRNEKLFF
TRBV4-2,17,TRBJ2-1,.,TRBD1,TGTGCCAGCAGCCAGAGGGACAGGGCGAGCTCCTACAATGAGCAGTTCTTC,CASSQRDRASSYNEQFF
TRBV30,15,TRBJ2-2,.,.,TGTGCCTGGAGTGTTTTGGCGGGGAAAACCGGGGAGCTGTTTTTT,CAWSVLAGKTGELFF
TRBV15,17,TRBJ1-5,.,TRBD1,TGTGCCACCAGCAGAGAAAGACAGGGTGTAGGCAATCAGCCCCAGCATTTT,CATSRERQGVGNQPQHF
TRBV11-2,18,TRBJ2-4,.,TRBD1,TGTGCCAGCAGCCAGGGGGGGACAGGGGGCGCGGGCGAAAACATTCAGTACTTC,CASSQGGTGGAGENIQYF
TRBV6-5,14,TRBJ2-7,few,TRBD1,TGTGCCAGCAGTTACTCGGCACAGGGGCACGAGCAGTACTTC,CASSYSAQGHEQYF
TRBV7-3,14,TRBJ2-5,once,TRBD2,TGTGCCAGCAGCCCCACGGGAGGGAGAGAGACCCAGTACTTC,CASSPTGGRETQYF